The T cell receptor (beta chain) under discussion was sequenced for a study of blood T cell repertoires in COVID-19. Profiled with immunoSEQ multiplex PCR; TCRdb holds only in-frame clones, not every one. The sample has about 80,000 clones, 80% to 90% seen once. CDR3 length: 14 amino acids. Trimming removed 5 bases from V and 1 base from J; junction bases left unmatched: 3. Germline CDR1 SGHTA, CDR2 FQGNSA. Sequencing was performed on peripheral blood. The rearrangement links TRBV7-2 to TRBJ2-7, with TRBD2 identical over 9 bases. The receptor's source is an elderly man with active or convalescent COVID-19. The CDR3: CASSGGLASYEQYF. The CDR3 DNA reads TGTGCCAGCAGCGGCGGACTAGCGTCCTACGAGCAGTACTTC.